One sample yielded the 24 T cell receptor beta chains listed below, sequenced in a study of blood T cell repertoires in COVID-19. The assay was immunoSEQ multiplex PCR, and TCRdb's table has in-frame clones only and misses some. Here the sample spans about 170,000 clones, 80% to 95% being singletons. Sequenced sample: peripheral blood. These receptors all stem from a man aged 25 to 40 with COVID-19, enrolled during active disease.

This chain joins TRBV27 and TRBJ2-6, with D perhaps TRBD1 (5 bases). Germline values: CDR1 MNHEY, CDR2 SMNVEV (reference sequence). V gave up 2 bases and J gave up 1 base, with 9 bases separating them. CDR3 size: 16 residues. The CDR3 coding sequence is TGTGCCAGCAGTTTACGGCAGGGTTCTGGGGCCAACGTCCTGACTTTC. The encoded protein is CASSLRQGSGANVLTF.

V is TRBV11-1 and J is TRBJ2-1, with a possible D match to TRBD1 (6 bases). V shed 4 bases and J shed 12 bases, with 19 bases lying between them. Germline assignment: CDR1 SGHAT and CDR2 FQDESV (reference sequence). The CDR3 is 14 residues long. The CDR3 DNA follows: TGTGCCAGCAGCTCCAAGCCGGGACAATATCGGCAGTTCTTC. Amino acids: CASSSKPGQYRQFF.

The chain couples TRBV5-5 to TRBJ2-1, with 8 bases aligning to TRBD2. V lost 3 bases to trimming and J lost 8 bases; unmatched junction nucleotides: 7. The CDR3 is 14 residues long. The germline V gene encodes CDR1 SGHKS and CDR2 YYEKEE (reference sequence). This CDR3 is CASSSGLAQYEQFF. Written as DNA, the CDR3 is TGTGCCAGCAGCTCTGGACTAGCCCAATATGAGCAGTTCTTC.

The J gene is TRBJ2-7, the V gene TRBV7-8, with D perhaps matching TRBD2 (5 bases). The CDR3 totals 15 residues. V was pared by 1 base and J by 2 bases, with 12 bases between. Germline V CDR1 and CDR2: SGHVS, FQNEAQ. The CDR3 sequence is CASSLELDFTYEQYF. For the CDR3, the DNA is TGTGCCAGCAGCTTAGAATTGGACTTTACCTACGAGCAGTACTTC.

This sequence joins TRBV5-5 and TRBJ1-2, with no clear D. The CDR3 consists of 14 residues. The V and J ends lost 5 bases and 2 bases respectively, with 13 bases between them. Germline V CDR1 and CDR2: SGHKS, YYEKEE (reference sequence). The CDR3: CASRTNLANYGYTF. The CDR3 region has the DNA TGTGCCAGCAGAACGAATCTGGCAAACTATGGCTACACCTTC.

The chain couples TRBV10-3 to TRBJ2-3; weak D call: TRBD1 (5 bases). The CDR3 length is 16 residues. The V and J ends lost 2 bases and 0 bases respectively, with 12 bases between them. Germline CDR1 reads ENHRY; CDR2 reads SYGVKD. CDR3 DNA: TGTGCCATCAGTGAGACAGGTAAATATAGCACAGATACGCAGTATTTT. The encoded protein is CAISETGKYSTDTQYF.

The CDR3 is CASSPPSRVLNGYTF. In DNA, the CDR3 is TGTGCCAGCTCACCACCCAGCAGGGTCCTAAATGGCTACACCTTC. The rearrangement uses TRBV18 and TRBJ1-2, with D perhaps matching TRBD1 (5 bases). This CDR3 contains 15 residues. The V gene's germline CDR1 is KGHSH and CDR2 LQKENI. V dropped 0 bases and J dropped 6 bases, with 14 bases sitting between them.

V is TRBV11-2 and J is TRBJ2-1; D possibly corresponds to TRBD1 (8 bases). Trimming shortened V by 5 bases and J by 8 bases, and 22 bases separated the two germline ends. In germline, CDR1 is SGHAT, CDR2 FQNNGV. This CDR3 region has 16 residues. CDR3 bases: TGTGCCAGCAGCCCTAGGACAGGGCGCCTAGCGGATGAGCAGTTCTTC. Encoded protein: CASSPRTGRLADEQFF.

This chain links TRBV2 with TRBJ1-1; 7 bases line up with TRBD1. The CDR3 totals 13 residues. Germline loops: CDR1 SNHLY, CDR2 FYNNEI. The V gene end was trimmed by 6 bases and the J gene end by 1 base; junction bases not matched to a gene: 2. In nucleotides, the CDR3 is TGTGCCAGCAGGGGACAGTGGAACACTGAAGCTTTCTTT. It codes for CASRGQWNTEAFF.

V is TRBV4-3 and J is TRBJ2-1; tentative D call: TRBD1 (6 bases). This CDR3 has 13 amino acids. Trimming pared 4 bases from V and 7 bases from J, leaving 11 bases between. Germline CDR1 and CDR2: LGHNA and YSLEER. CDR3: CASSRIGGNEQFF. In DNA, the CDR3 is TGCGCCAGCAGCCGCATAGGGGGTAATGAGCAGTTCTTC.

J is TRBJ1-6 and V is TRBV6-6, with D possibly TRBD1 on 5 matching bases. Germline CDR1 MNHNY, CDR2 SVGAGI (reference sequence). V lost 5 bases to trimming and J lost 7 bases, with 12 bases between them. The CDR3 length is 14 residues. For the CDR3, the DNA is TGTGCCAGCAGTCCGATGGCAGGGAATTCACCCCTCCACTTT. Protein: CASSPMAGNSPLHF.

V gene TRBV6-6 combines with J gene TRBJ1-1; D may be TRBD1 (6 bases). Germline CDR1 reads MNHNY; CDR2 reads SVGAGI (reference sequence). Trimming took 5 bases from V and 2 from J, leaving 12 bases between them. This CDR3 has 14 amino acids. CDR3 DNA: TGTGCCAGCAGTCAATCCAGGGGAAACACTGAAGCTTTCTTT. This codes for CASSQSRGNTEAFF.

The chain recombines TRBV28 with TRBJ2-4; D is unresolved. Germline V CDR1 and CDR2: MDHEN, SYDVKM. The CDR3 has 14 amino acids. The germline V and J ends were trimmed by 5 bases and 2 bases, with 10 bases remaining between them. DNA of the CDR3: TGTGCCAGCAGTGGCCTCCCTTCCAAAAACATTCAGTACTTC. Its protein is CASSGLPSKNIQYF. Combining the CDR3 with reference TRBV28 and TRBJ2-4 gives the whole variable domain DVKVTQSSRYLVKRTGEKVFLECVQDMDHENMFWYRQDPGLGLRLIYFSYDVKMKEKGDIPEGYSVSREKKERFSLILESASTNQTSMYLCASSGLPSKNIQYFGAGTRLSVL.

The rearrangement uses TRBV5-4 and TRBJ1-2; 9 bases fit TRBD1. The CDR3 has 16 amino acids. The germline gives CDR1 SGHNT, CDR2 YYREEE (reference sequence). The ends lost 4 bases at V and 7 bases at J; junction bases unmatched: 14. The CDR3 bases are TGTGCCAGCAGCCCTCAGCTGGGACAGGGATTTAGTGGCTACACCTTC. This encodes CASSPQLGQGFSGYTF.

The chain is built from TRBV19 and TRBJ2-6; 8 positions match TRBD1. Germline-derived CDR1 and CDR2 are LNHDA and SQIVND (reference sequence). The CDR3 totals 14 residues. The V gene end was trimmed by 9 bases and the J gene end by 4 bases; junction bases not matched to a gene: 5. The CDR3 reads CASRGPDGANVLTF. DNA of the CDR3: TGTGCCAGCAGGGGGCCGGACGGGGCCAACGTCCTGACTTTC.

The chain couples TRBV25-1 to TRBJ2-3, with D possibly being TRBD2 (5 bases). This CDR3 is 14 amino acids long. Deletions cut 8 bases from V and 0 bases from J, with 12 bases between. Germline V CDR1 and CDR2: MGHDK, SYGVNS. The CDR3 nucleotides read TGTGCCAGCGGATACAGAGGGAGCACAGATACGCAGTATTTT. This gives the protein CASGYRGSTDTQYF.

V gene TRBV5-1 combines with J gene TRBJ2-5, with a tentative D call TRBD1 (5 bases). This CDR3 region has 14 residues. The V end was cut by 0 bases, the J end by 2 bases, with 8 bases between. Germline-derived CDR1 and CDR2 are SGHRS and YFSETQ. CDR3: CASSLDSGQETQYF. The CDR3 nucleotides read TGCGCCAGCAGCTTGGATTCAGGGCAAGAGACCCAGTACTTC.

V gene TRBV6-5 combines with J gene TRBJ1-1; D remains unclear. V was pared by 0 bases and J by 1 base, with 9 bases between. In germline, CDR1 is MNHEY, CDR2 SVGAGI. The CDR3 sequence is 15 residues long. CDR3 sequence: CASSYSTNSNTEAFF. CDR3 nucleotides: TGTGCCAGCAGTTACTCAACGAACTCGAACACTGAAGCTTTCTTT.

The V call is TRBV6-2 or TRBV6-3, the J call TRBJ2-4, with D possibly being TRBD2 (6 bases). Trimming took 3 bases from V and 7 from J, leaving 16 bases between them. This CDR3 spans 15 amino acids. CDR1 MNHEY and CDR2 SVGEGT come from the germline V gene. In DNA, the CDR3 is TGTGCCAGCAGTTATGGGGGGATTTTGCGGAACATTCAGTACTTC. It translates to CASSYGGILRNIQYF.

The rearrangement uses TRBV7-2 and TRBJ2-5, with D perhaps TRBD2 (6 bases). The CDR3 is 14 residues long. Trimming cost V 5 bases and J 13 bases, with 23 bases left between them. Germline-derived CDR1 and CDR2 are SGHTA and FQGNSA. The chain's CDR3 is CASSARDGSSGRYF. CDR3 in DNA: TGTGCCAGCAGCGCGCGGGACGGTTCTTCGGGGAGGTACTTC.

The chain combines TRBV18 with TRBJ2-6; weak D call: TRBD2 (5 bases). The germline CDR1 and CDR2 sequences are KGHSH and LQKENI. Between the trimmed V and J ends, which lost 2 bases and 4 bases, there was a span of 12 bases. This CDR3 contains 16 residues. The CDR3 DNA sequence: TGTGCCAGCTCACCAAGGTCGGGGTCAGGGGCCAACGTCCTGACTTTC. Amino acids: CASSPRSGSGANVLTF. The full variable domain, its missing parts supplied by reference TRBV18 and TRBJ2-6, is NAGVMQNPRHLVRRRGQEARLRCSPMKGHSHVYWYRQLPEEGLKFMVYLQKENIIDESGMPKERFSAEFPKEGPSILRIQQVVRGDSAAYFCASSPRSGSGANVLTFGAGSRLTVL.

The genes are TRBV6-2 or TRBV6-3 and TRBJ2-7; 12 nucleotides agree with TRBD2. Per germline, CDR1 MNHEY and CDR2 SVGEGT. The trim removed 4 bases at V and 3 bases at J, leaving 4 bases unmatched. The CDR3 consists of 15 residues. The CDR3 coding sequence is TGTGCCAGCAGTTTCCGGACTAGCGGGGACTACGAGCAGTACTTC. Its translation is CASSFRTSGDYEQYF.

This chain connects TRBV19 to TRBJ1-1; D remains ambiguous. The germline gives CDR1 LNHDA, CDR2 SQIVND (reference sequence). V lost 0 bases and J 0 bases, leaving 11 bases between the germline ends. There are 16 residues in the CDR3. The CDR3 region has the DNA TGTGCCAGTAGTATAGAAACAGTAGTCATGAACACTGAAGCTTTCTTT. This gives the protein CASSIETVVMNTEAFF.

A few counts support this clone. The chain employs TRBV5-5 and TRBJ1-5, with 8 bases that match TRBD1. Looked up from germline, CDR1 is SGHKS and CDR2 is YYEKEE (reference sequence). J lost 6 bases, V lost 2 bases, and 4 bases had no gene match. The CDR3 extends over 14 amino acids. CDR3 loop: CASSLSGGTQPQHF. CDR3 DNA sequence: TGTGCCAGCAGCTTATCAGGGGGCACTCAGCCCCAGCATTTT. The variable domain in full, with the rest retrieved from reference TRBV5-5 and TRBJ1-5, is DAGVTQSPTHLIKTRGQQVTLRCSPISGHKSVSWYQQVLGQGPQFIFQYYEKEERGRGNFPDRFSARQFPNYSSELNVNALLLGDSALYLCASSLSGGTQPQHFGDGTRLSIL.